Listed here are 23 T cell receptor beta chains from one sample, sequenced in a study of spatial heterogeneity in lung cancer. As for time point: blood at routine non-recurrence follow-up after resection. Tumor, nontumor lung or frozen PBMC supplied whole RNA, sequenced without sorting. TCRdb ran MiXCR on the 5' RACE reads and lists one entry per CDR3 protein. Of 25,000 to 30,000 distinct CDR3 sequences in the sample, 6% were seen once. Material: PBMCs, obtained at follow-up. The origin of the receptors is a male donor with early-stage non-small cell lung cancer.

This clonotype has a count of ten or more. Here the CDR3 DNA reads TGTGCCAGTAGACCGGGACAGGGGATTTACGAGCAGTACTTC. This sequence encodes CASRPGQGIYEQYF. The chain has TRBV19 and TRBJ2-7, with TRBD1 matching 10 bases. The germline gives CDR1 LNHDA, CDR2 SQIVND (reference sequence). This CDR3 is 14 amino acids long. Trimming at V came to 6 bases and at J to 4 bases, leaving 6 bases not matched to a gene.

This clonotype was counted ten times or more. V gene TRBV20-1 combines with J gene TRBJ2-7, with a possible D match to TRBD1 (6 bases). The CDR3 covers 15 residues. V lost 2 bases, J lost 0 bases, and 14 bases lay in between. Germline CDR1 DFQATT, CDR2 SNEGSKA (reference sequence). Written as DNA, the CDR3 is TGCAGTGCTAGACTTCGACAGGCTAGCTCCTACGAGCAGTACTTC. Protein product: CSARLRQASSYEQYF.

This clonotype was counted ten times or more. The rearrangement joins TRBV21-1 to TRBJ2-7; the table's D call, TRBD1, has no DNA check behind it. TRBV21-1 constitutes a pseudogene. The CDR3 spans 16 residues. CDR3 nucleotide sequence: TGTGCCAGCAGCAAACTCTCAGGGGGCGTCGTCTACGAGCAGTACGTC. This gives the protein CASSKLSGGVVYEQYV.

This clonotype was picked up many times. The V call is TRBV7-3, the J call TRBJ2-1; 7 bases match TRBD2. The CDR3 is 14 residues long. With 5 bases clipped from V and 6 bases from J, the junction kept 7 bases outside the gene matches. Germline CDR1 is SGHTA and CDR2 is FQGTGA. DNA for the CDR3: TGTGCCAGCAGCCTCCGCGGCGGGGGCAATGAGCAGTTCTTC. Translated: CASSLRGGGNEQFF.

This clonotype was observed many times. V is TRBV6-2 or TRBV6-3 and J is TRBJ1-1, with D possibly being TRBD1 (6 bases). This CDR3 spans 16 amino acids. Trimming removed 4 bases at V and 5 bases at J, with 20 bases between. Germline values: CDR1 MNHEY, CDR2 SVGEGT. CDR3 nucleotide sequence: TGTGCCAGCAGTTTTGGACAGCCTACACAAGGGACTGAAGCTTTCTTT. Translating gives CASSFGQPTQGTEAFF.

This clonotype was seen ten or more times. CDR3 coding DNA: TGCGCCAGCAGCCCAATTCAAGTCGGGTTCACTGAAGCTTTCTTT. Translation: CASSPIQVGFTEAFF. This chain uses TRBV5-1 with TRBJ1-1, with D unclear. Germline V lookup: CDR1 SGHRS, CDR2 YFSETQ. This CDR3 comprises 15 residues. Trimming removed 4 bases at V and 4 bases at J, with 17 bases between.

This clonotype was detected many times. The chain is built from TRBV6-6 and TRBJ2-7, with TRBD2 matching 7 bases. This CDR3 has 12 amino acids. Looked up from germline, CDR1 is MNHNY and CDR2 is SVGAGI (reference sequence). The V gene end was trimmed by 6 bases and the J gene end by 3 bases; junction bases not matched to a gene: 2. This CDR3 is CASRTSSYEQYV. The CDR3, as DNA: TGTGCCAGCAGGACTAGCAGCTACGAGCAGTACGTC.

There are many counts of this clonotype. The CDR3 protein is CASGHLNTEAFF. Written as DNA, the CDR3 is TGTGCCTCGGGACACCTGAACACTGAAGCTTTCTTT. This chain links TRBV30 with TRBJ1-1; a weak D match, TRBD1 (6 bases). Germline V gives CDR1 GTSNPN, CDR2 SVGIG (reference sequence). The CDR3 is 12 residues long. Deletions cut 7 bases from V and 0 bases from J, with 9 bases between.

This clonotype was seen a handful of times. The rearrangement uses TRBV9 and TRBJ1-2; D is uncertain. V lost 1 base, J lost 0 bases, and 13 bases lay in between. From germline, CDR1 is SGDLS and CDR2 YYNGEE. This CDR3 comprises 16 residues. This CDR3 is CASSVQSDPPNYGYTF. CDR3 sequence (DNA): TGTGCCAGCAGCGTACAATCAGACCCACCTAACTATGGCTACACCTTC. The whole variable domain, remainder taken from reference TRBV9 and TRBJ1-2, is DSGVTQTPKHLITATGQRVTLRCSPRSGDLSVYWYQQSLDQGLQFLIQYYNGEERAKGNILERFSAQQFPDLHSELNLSSLELGDSALYFCASSVQSDPPNYGYTFGSGTRLTVV.

This clonotype was seen a handful of times. The V and J genes are TRBV28 and TRBJ2-3; D unresolved. The CDR3 spans 12 residues. CDR1 and CDR2 (germline): MDHEN, SYDVKM. Trimming left V 7 bases short and J 6 bases short, with 11 bases between. In nucleotides, the CDR3 is TGTGCCAGCACGACTGGAAGGGATACGCAGTATTTT. Translating gives CASTTGRDTQYF.

This clonotype was counted many times. The chain combines TRBV6-2 or TRBV6-3 with TRBJ2-7; D gene ambiguous. Germline-derived CDR1 and CDR2 are MNHEY and SVGEGT. Trimming removed 6 bases at V and 4 bases at J, with 7 bases between. This CDR3 spans 11 amino acids. The CDR3 reads CASRQDYEQYV. CDR3 nucleotide sequence: TGTGCCAGCAGGCAGGATTACGAGCAGTACGTC.

This clonotype has at least ten counts. The chain is built from TRBV9 and TRBJ1-2; no clear D gene. Germline CDR1 SGDLS, CDR2 YYNGEE. The germline V and J ends were trimmed by 0 bases and 2 bases, with 11 bases remaining between them. The CDR3 is 15 residues long. CDR3 protein: CASSVVEDTNYGYTF. CDR3 bases: TGTGCCAGCAGCGTAGTGGAGGATACCAACTATGGCTACACCTTC.

The sample holds a few counts of this clonotype. The genes are TRBV19 and TRBJ2-5; 7 nucleotides line up with TRBD2. The J segment lost 3 bases and the V segment lost 3 bases, leaving 13 bases of the junction unmatched. The CDR3 is 17 amino acids. The germline V gene has CDR1 LNHDA and CDR2 SQIVND (reference sequence). CDR3 bases: TGTGCCAGTAGTATTCGGTTGTTAACTAGCGTTAAAGAGACCCAGTACTTC. This encodes CASSIRLLTSVKETQYF.

The rearrangement links TRBV9 to TRBJ1-1; no clear D. CDR3 length: 15 amino acids. Trimming pared 0 bases from V and 0 bases from J, leaving 9 bases between. Per germline, CDR1 SGDLS and CDR2 YYNGEE. CDR3 sequence: CASSVGWGLNTEAFF. The DNA for the CDR3 is TGTGCCAGCAGCGTAGGATGGGGATTGAACACTGAAGCTTTCTTT.

The genes are TRBV20-1 and TRBJ2-1; a possible D gene is TRBD2 (6 bases). Germline V gene sequence: CDR1 DFQATT, CDR2 SNEGSKA (reference sequence). The CDR3 runs to 16 residues. The V end was cut by 7 bases, the J end by 2 bases, with 21 bases between. Written as DNA, the CDR3 is TGCAGTGTCCGTCCCGGGACTGCCCAAACCTACAATGAGCAGTTCTTC. Protein: CSVRPGTAQTYNEQFF.

This clonotype came up many times. In DNA form, the CDR3 reads TGTGCCAGCAGCTTGTTAGCGGACCAAGAGACCCAGTACTTC. It specifies CASSLLADQETQYF. The V gene is TRBV7-9, the J gene TRBJ2-5, with D possibly matching TRBD2 (6 bases). CDR1 SEHNR and CDR2 FQNEAQ come from the germline V gene (reference sequence). This CDR3 has 14 residues. Trimming pared 3 bases from V and 0 bases from J, leaving 8 bases between.

This clonotype is labeled as medium-sized (0.01 to 0.1%). CDR3 sequence: CASRPKSDSSYNEQFF. DNA of the CDR3: TGTGCCAGCAGACCGAAGAGCGACAGCTCCTACAATGAGCAGTTCTTC. This chain links TRBV7-6 with TRBJ2-1, with a possible D match to TRBD1 (5 bases). Per the germline V gene, CDR1 is SGHVS and CDR2 is FNYEAQ. V was clipped by 6 bases and J by 0 bases, with 15 bases between them. The CDR3 loop spans 16 amino acids.

This clonotype was detected a few times. The chain couples TRBV7-9 to TRBJ2-7, with 9 nucleotides matching TRBD1. CDR1 is SEHNR, CDR2 FQNEAQ, per germline (reference sequence). J was trimmed by 7 bases and V by 5 bases; bases with no gene match: 6. The CDR3 loop spans 13 amino acids. The CDR3 sequence: CASSAGTGREQYV. The CDR3 nucleotides read TGTGCCAGCAGCGCCGGGACAGGGAGGGAGCAGTACGTC.

At least ten counts were recorded for this clonotype. This chain links TRBV12-3 or TRBV12-4 with TRBJ1-2; 8 bases fit TRBD1. The CDR3 length is 14 residues. Trimming cost V 5 bases and J 4 bases; bases outside gene matches: 6. The CDR3 DNA sequence: TGTGCCAGCAGTCTAGGACAGGGTGGCTATGGCTACACCTTC. Translating gives CASSLGQGGYGYTF.

This clonotype was seen many times. V is TRBV4-3 and J is TRBJ2-7, with D possibly TRBD2 on 6 matching bases. CDR3 size: 15 residues. V lost 0 bases to trimming and J lost 7 bases, with 16 bases between them. Germline V gene sequence: CDR1 LGHNA, CDR2 YSLEER. Written as DNA, the CDR3 is TGCGCCAGCAGCCAAGATCGGACCCTCGGAGGGGAGCAGTACTTC. Translation gives CASSQDRTLGGEQYF.

This clonotype was detected ten times or more. The rearrangement links TRBV12-3 or TRBV12-4 to TRBJ1-1; D remains unclear. V shed 3 bases and J shed 0 bases, with 8 bases lying between them. The CDR3 extends over 14 amino acids. In DNA form, the CDR3 reads TGTGCCAGCAGTTTGAGGGCGGTGAACACTGAAGCTTTCTTT. It translates to CASSLRAVNTEAFF.

This clonotype was seen many times. V and J are TRBV9 and TRBJ2-1; D not resolved. The V and J ends lost 0 bases and 9 bases respectively, with 13 bases between them. Germline CDR1 SGDLS, CDR2 YYNGEE. The CDR3 consists of 14 residues. The CDR3 nucleotides read TGTGCCAGCAGCGTAGGGGTAGGCGTCACTGAGCAGTTCTTC. Translated, it gives CASSVGVGVTEQFF.

As to this clonotype: A much larger clone lies a single base off, so this may be a read error. The chain carries TRBV20-1 and TRBJ1-5, with 8 bases that match TRBD1. Germline-derived CDR1 and CDR2 are DFQATT and SNEGSKA (reference sequence). The CDR3 extends over 16 amino acids. The CDR3 DNA is TGCAGTGCTCAAGACTATCAGGGGGCGTGGAATCGGCCCCAGCATTTT. Translated, it gives CSAQDYQGAWNRPQHF.